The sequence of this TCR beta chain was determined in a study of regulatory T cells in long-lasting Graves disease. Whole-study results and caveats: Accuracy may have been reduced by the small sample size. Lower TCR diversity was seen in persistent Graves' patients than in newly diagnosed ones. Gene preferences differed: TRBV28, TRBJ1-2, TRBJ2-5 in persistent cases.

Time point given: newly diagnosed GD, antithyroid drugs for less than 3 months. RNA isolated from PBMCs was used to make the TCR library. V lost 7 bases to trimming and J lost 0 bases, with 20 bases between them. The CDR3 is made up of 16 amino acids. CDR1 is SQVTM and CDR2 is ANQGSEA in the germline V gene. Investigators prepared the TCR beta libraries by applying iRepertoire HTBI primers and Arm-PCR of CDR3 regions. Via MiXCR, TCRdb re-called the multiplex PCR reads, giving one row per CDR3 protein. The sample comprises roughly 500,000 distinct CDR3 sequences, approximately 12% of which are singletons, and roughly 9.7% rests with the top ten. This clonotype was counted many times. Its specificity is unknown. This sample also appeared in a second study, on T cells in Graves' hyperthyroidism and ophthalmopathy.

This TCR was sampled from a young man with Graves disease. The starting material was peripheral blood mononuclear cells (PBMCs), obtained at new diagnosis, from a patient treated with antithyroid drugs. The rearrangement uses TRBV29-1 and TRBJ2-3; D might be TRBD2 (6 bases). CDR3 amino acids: CSAPQPGGPSTDTQYF. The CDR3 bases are TGCAGCGCCCCCCAACCCGGAGGGCCTAGCACAGATACGCAGTATTTT.